Listed below are T cell receptor beta chains from one sample, sequenced in a study of T cells in narcolepsy. Profiling relied on immunoSEQ multiplex PCR, and the TCRdb table lists in-frame clones only, not all of them. The repertoire has 27,000 or so clones, more than 75% of them found once; the top ten carry 0.95% to 1.2%. The sequenced material came from CD45RA- memory CD4+ T cells from PBMCs. The receptors here all came from a human donor with narcolepsy. The CDR3 runs from the conserved cysteine through the conserved F or W. The order of the fields is J gene, V gene, CDR3 protein.

J gene: TRBJ2-1; V gene: TRBV5-1; CDR3 protein: CASSLGSGSFYNEQFF
J gene: TRBJ1-5; V gene: TRBV2; CDR3 protein: CASRGNSNQPQHF
J gene: TRBJ1-5; V gene: TRBV12-5; CDR3 protein: CASGLVHRIQGDNQPQHF
J gene: TRBJ1-6; V gene: TRBV6-6; CDR3 protein: CASSYRPDRDLHF
J gene: TRBJ1-3; V gene: TRBV27; CDR3 protein: CASSREPTGNTIYF
J gene: TRBJ2-2; V gene: TRBV4-1; CDR3 protein: CASSQDWSGARLTGELFF
J gene: TRBJ2-3; V gene: TRBV9; CDR3 protein: CASGRGLSTDTQYF
J gene: TRBJ1-5; V gene: TRBV19; CDR3 protein: CASKEGGNQPQHF
J gene: TRBJ1-4; V gene: TRBV6-1; CDR3 protein: CASMPTGGEEKLFF
J gene: TRBJ1-3; V gene: TRBV27; CDR3 protein: CASSPQGGRNTIYF
J gene: TRBJ2-2; V gene: TRBV5-1; CDR3 protein: CASSPQTGGATGELFF
J gene: TRBJ1-1; V gene: TRBV15; CDR3 protein: CATSSDRATEAFF
J gene: TRBJ1-5; V gene: TRBV19; CDR3 protein: CASTAGTGTHNQPQHF
J gene: TRBJ1-6; V gene: TRBV19; CDR3 protein: CASSIRQGESSYNSPLHF
J gene: TRBJ1-6; V gene: TRBV10-1; CDR3 protein: CGFFRSYNSPLHF
J gene: TRBJ1-1; V gene: TRBV5-1; CDR3 protein: CASSLAYGGNTEAFF
J gene: TRBJ2-1; V gene: TRBV11-2; CDR3 protein: CASSLAGSDNEQFF
J gene: TRBJ1-6; V gene: TRBV5-1; CDR3 protein: CASSLASVDNSPLHF
J gene: TRBJ2-3; V gene: TRBV7-7; CDR3 protein: CASSLGLAGVDTQYF
J gene: TRBJ1-5; V gene: TRBV18; CDR3 protein: CASSPLQANQPQHF
J gene: TRBJ1-6; V gene: TRBV10-1; CDR3 protein: CASSVQRNSPLHF
J gene: TRBJ2-3; V gene: TRBV7-9; CDR3 protein: CASSLKSPGGGQYF
J gene: TRBJ1-6; V gene: TRBV6-6; CDR3 protein: CASSRQGNSPLHF
J gene: TRBJ2-2; V gene: TRBV20-1; CDR3 protein: CSASGAGELFF
J gene: TRBJ1-2; V gene: TRBV18; CDR3 protein: CASSQKRGSSYGYTF
J gene: TRBJ1-2; V gene: TRBV2; CDR3 protein: CASSSGQAAYGYTF
J gene: TRBJ2-7; V gene: TRBV6-6; CDR3 protein: CASSYLDRGSEQYF
J gene: TRBJ1-3; V gene: TRBV10-2; CDR3 protein: CATRRDSGNTIYF
J gene: TRBJ2-1; V gene: TRBV5-1; CDR3 protein: CASSPTAGGFEQFF
J gene: TRBJ2-6; V gene: TRBV5-6; CDR3 protein: CASSRPGTLVVGANVLTF
J gene: TRBJ1-5; V gene: TRBV19; CDR3 protein: CASQKTGYSLSYSNQPQHF
J gene: TRBJ2-3; V gene: TRBV5-4; CDR3 protein: CASSYPDVSSGDTQYF
J gene: TRBJ1-4; V gene: TRBV25-1; CDR3 protein: CASSRPGISEKLFF
J gene: TRBJ1-2; V gene: TRBV7-6; CDR3 protein: CASSSGQGGYGYTF
J gene: TRBJ1-3; V gene: TRBV5-6; CDR3 protein: CASSFRRTGPRGTIYF
J gene: TRBJ2-7; V gene: TRBV5-1; CDR3 protein: CASSSPGPPYEQYF
J gene: TRBJ1-2; V gene: TRBV28; CDR3 protein: CASSLDRISYGYTF
J gene: TRBJ2-1; V gene: TRBV9; CDR3 protein: CASSTGQWELQFF
J gene: TRBJ1-1; V gene: TRBV6-1; CDR3 protein: CASKKDRTNTEAFF
J gene: TRBJ1-1; V gene: TRBV18; CDR3 protein: CASSPGTDNTEAFF
J gene: NA; V gene: TRBV19; CDR3 protein: CASSSRSGVYEQYF
J gene: TRBJ1-3; V gene: TRBV2; CDR3 protein: CASSEGGNTIYF
J gene: TRBJ2-7; V gene: TRBV5-1; CDR3 protein: CASSLVAGAYEQYF
J gene: TRBJ2-7; V gene: TRBV10-3; CDR3 protein: CAISQRLASSYEQYF
J gene: TRBJ1-1; V gene: TRBV18; CDR3 protein: CASSSTGLGTEAFF
J gene: TRBJ1-1; V gene: TRBV2; CDR3 protein: CASIFDNTEAFF
J gene: TRBJ2-1; V gene: TRBV7-2; CDR3 protein: CASSLDRSSYNEQFF
J gene: TRBJ2-6; V gene: TRBV19; CDR3 protein: CASSIDGAGANVLTF
J gene: TRBJ2-2; V gene: TRBV5-1; CDR3 protein: CASSPDRGEPGTGELFF
J gene: TRBJ1-2; V gene: TRBV6-1; CDR3 protein: CASRGTGGVYGYTF
J gene: TRBJ2-2; V gene: TRBV6-1; CDR3 protein: CASSTAGGLFF
J gene: TRBJ2-5; V gene: TRBV7-2; CDR3 protein: CASSFGFGLQETQYF
J gene: TRBJ1-6; V gene: TRBV19; CDR3 protein: CASSFQRSSPLHF
J gene: TRBJ1-4; V gene: TRBV5-8; CDR3 protein: CASSQPNAKEKLFF
J gene: TRBJ1-1; V gene: TRBV5-4; CDR3 protein: CASSLGQGTVYTEAFF